These T cell receptor beta chains were read from a single sample in a study of tumor-infiltrating lymphocytes in primary liver carcinoma. Using its own MiXCR run on the multiplex PCR reads, TCRdb lists one record per CDR3 protein. The table records about 320,000 distinct CDR3 sequences, 50% to 60% of them present only once. Sequenced material: peripheral blood. All receptors come from a woman aged 25 to 39 with primary liver carcinoma and hepatitis B virus infection. The CDR3 runs from the conserved cysteine through the conserved F or W. Each record gives: V gene, clone size, D gene, J gene, CDR3 DNA, CDR3 protein. A D gene is named only where the DNA matches it firmly. Not every row has a clone size; where given, it reads once, few, many or a size class.

TRBV6-1,few,.,TRBJ2-5,TGTGCCAGCACGCCATCCCGGCAAGAGACCCAGTACTTC,CASTPSRQETQYF
TRBV10-3,few,TRBD1,TRBJ2-7,TGTGCCATGGGGGACAGGAGATCCTACGAGCAGTACTTC,CAMGDRRSYEQYF
TRBV29-1,.,.,TRBJ2-7,TGCAGCGCGACCTCTAGCTTTGACTCCTACAAGCAGTACTTC,CSATSSFDSYKQYF
TRBV4-3,.,.,TRBJ2-1,TGCGCCAGCAGCCAAGACCTTTACTCTACGAGCTCCTACAATGAGCAGTTCTTC,CASSQDLYSTSSYNEQFF
TRBV6-2/TRBV6-3,once,TRBD1,TRBJ2-2,TGTGCCAGCAGCTCAACCTTTGACAGGGGGCCTCACACCGGGGGGCTGTTTTTT,CASSSTFDRGPHTGGLFF
TRBV6-6,few,.,TRBJ2-7,TGTGCCAGCAGCAGATCTTCAGGTATCTACGAGCAGTACTTC,CASSRSSGIYEQYF
TRBV6-6,.,TRBD1,TRBJ1-2,TGTGCCAGCAGTTACTCGAAACAGGGGGAAGGCTACACCTTC,CASSYSKQGEGYTF
TRBV14,.,TRBD2,TRBJ2-5,TGTGCCAGCAGCTTGGGACTAGAAAAAGAGACCCAGTACTTC,CASSLGLEKETQYF
TRBV28,.,.,TRBJ2-1,TGTGCCAGTAGTTGGGGGGTGGCGCGGGACTACAATGAGCAGTTCTTC,CASSWGVARDYNEQFF
TRBV12-3/TRBV12-4,.,.,TRBJ2-1,TGTGCCGGCAGCACGACGGATGGGGCGGGTGAGCACTTCTTC,CAGSTTDGAGEHFF
TRBV4-1,.,TRBD2,TRBJ2-1,TGCGCCAGCAGCCCCGGGGTAGCGGGAGTCCATGAGCAGTTCTTC,CASSPGVAGVHEQFF
TRBV29-1,few,.,TRBJ2-1,TGCAGCGTCCTCGATTTGAATGAGCAGTTCTTC,CSVLDLNEQFF
TRBV6-5,.,.,TRBJ1-1,TGTGCCAGCAGTGGTGGGGCTGAAGCTTTCTTT,CASSGGAEAFF
TRBV4-1,few,.,TRBJ1-2,TGCGCCAGCAGCCCCCACCGGGGCAGGGCTAACTATGGCTACACCTTC,CASSPHRGRANYGYTF
TRBV5-5,.,TRBD1,TRBJ1-6,TGTGCCAGCAGCTTTCCAGGGGGCTCCCATAATTCACCCCTCCACTTT,CASSFPGGSHNSPLHF
TRBV29-1,many,TRBD2,TRBJ2-1,TGCAGCGTCGCACAAATAGCGGGAGGGCGGTACAATGAGCAGTTCTTC,CSVAQIAGGRYNEQFF
TRBV10-3,.,.,TRBJ2-3,TGTGCCATCAGTGCCGGGACGGAACCTGTGCAGTATTTT,CAISAGTEPVQYF
TRBV11-2,.,TRBD2,TRBJ2-7,TGTATCAGCAGCTTCCCCCGTGGACTAGCCTACGAGCAGTACTTC,CISSFPRGLAYEQYF
TRBV14,.,TRBD1,TRBJ2-3,TGTGCCAGCAGCCAATGGGCCGGGACAGGGACAGCAGATACGCAGTATTTT,CASSQWAGTGTADTQYF
TRBV12-3/TRBV12-4,.,TRBD2,TRBJ2-3,TGTGCCATCAGGCGCACCCCCGGGACTAGCCTCCGGGGTGCAGATACGCAGTATTTT,CAIRRTPGTSLRGADTQYF
TRBV6-2/TRBV6-3,.,TRBD2,TRBJ2-3,TGTGCCAGCAGTCATGTCCTAGCGGGAGGAGAGGCAGATACGCAGTATTTT,CASSHVLAGGEADTQYF
TRBV13,few,.,TRBJ2-2,TGTGCCAGCAGCACCCAAGAGGGACGCACCGGGGAGCTGTTTTTT,CASSTQEGRTGELFF
TRBV13,few,TRBD2,TRBJ2-7,TGTGCCAGCAGCTTGACTAGCGGGAGTCTCAACGAGCAGTACTTC,CASSLTSGSLNEQYF
TRBV29-1,many,.,TRBJ1-1,TGCAGCTATCTTGGGGAGAACACTGAAGCTTTCTTT,CSYLGENTEAFF
TRBV11-2,many,TRBD2,TRBJ2-3,TGTGCCAGCAGCTCAAGACTAGCGGCAATAACAGATACGCAGTATTTT,CASSSRLAAITDTQYF
TRBV10-3,.,.,TRBJ1-5,TGTGCCATCAGTGAGAGGGGGGACGGTTATAGCAATCAGCCCCGGCATTTT,CAISERGDGYSNQPRHF
TRBV5-6,.,.,TRBJ2-7,TGTGCCAGCAGCAACTTTTTAGTGCGAGGGCCCCACGAGCAGTACTTC,CASSNFLVRGPHEQYF
TRBV28,.,TRBD1,TRBJ1-6,TGTGCCAGCAGTAAGCCCCGAGGACAGGATGATTCACCCCTCCACTTT,CASSKPRGQDDSPLHF
TRBV11-3,.,.,TRBJ2-6,TGTACAAGCAGCTTATATCCCAAGGCTAGCTCCCGCTCTGGGGCCAACGTCCTGACTTTC,CTSSLYPKASSRSGANVLTF
TRBV6-2/TRBV6-3,.,TRBD1,TRBJ1-1,TGTGCCAGCAGTCTAGGGACAGCCAATGAAGCTTTCTTT,CASSLGTANEAFF
TRBV11-2,.,.,TRBJ2-5,TGTGCCAGCAGCATCGGGAGCTACCAAGGGACCCAGTACTTC,CASSIGSYQGTQYF
TRBV28,.,TRBD1,TRBJ2-5,TGTGCCAGCAGTTCCTCCGGGACAGGGGAGGAGACCCAGTACTTC,CASSSSGTGEETQYF
TRBV11-3,.,TRBD2,TRBJ2-5,TGTGTCAGCAGCTTTCTAGCGGGGCAAGAGACCCAGTACTTC,CVSSFLAGQETQYF
TRBV6-5,.,.,TRBJ2-7,TGTGCCAGCAGTTACTCCCGGCACAGCGGGTCTCTTTACGAGCAGTACTTC,CASSYSRHSGSLYEQYF
TRBV7-9,once,TRBD2,TRBJ2-1,TGTGCCAGCGGGCCATTAACTAGCGCCAATGATCAGTTCTTC,CASGPLTSANDQFF
TRBV11-2,.,.,TRBJ2-3,TGCGCCAGCAGCTTACCTGGGAAGTGGGGGACAGATACGCAGTATTTT,CASSLPGKWGTDTQYF
TRBV5-1,.,.,TRBJ1-6,TGCGCCAGCAGCTTGGAAGCCGATTCACCCCTCCACTTT,CASSLEADSPLHF
TRBV5-5,few,TRBD2,TRBJ2-5,TGTGCCAGCAGCTTCGCGGGGACTAGGAGGCCGAAAGAGACCCAGTACTTC,CASSFAGTRRPKETQYF
TRBV6-5,.,.,TRBJ2-1,TGTGCCAGCAACCCAAGGGTGGTAGCTCAGGGTGAGCAGTTCTTC,CASNPRVVAQGEQFF
TRBV12-3/TRBV12-4,.,.,TRBJ2-5,TGTGCCAGCAGGCTACTAGAGGAGACCCAGTACTTC,CASRLLEETQYF
TRBV6-5,.,.,TRBJ2-7,TGTGCCAGCCGTGTGGGAGTCGGCGAGCAGTACTTC,CASRVGVGEQYF
TRBV11-2,.,.,TRBJ2-7,TGTGTCAGCAGTATCGTCAGTGCCTCCTACGAGCAGTACTTC,CVSSIVSASYEQYF
TRBV7-8,many,TRBD1,TRBJ2-5,TGTGCCAGCAGCCCCTGGACAGGGTTGGAAGAGACCCAGTACTTC,CASSPWTGLEETQYF
TRBV12-3/TRBV12-4,many,TRBD2,TRBJ2-1,TGTGCCAGCAGCCAGGGACTAGAGCAGTTCTTC,CASSQGLEQFF
TRBV14,.,.,TRBJ2-3,TGTGCCAGCAGCCTTTACGGCACAGATACGCAGTGTTTT,CASSLYGTDTQCF
TRBV11-2,.,.,TRBJ2-7,TGTGCCAGCGGCTCTCTCCAAGCTAGTATCTACGAGCAGTACTTC,CASGSLQASIYEQYF
TRBV5-6,.,TRBD2,TRBJ2-3,TGTGCCAGCAGCTGGAGACTAGCGGGAACCGGCACAGATACGCAGTATTTT,CASSWRLAGTGTDTQYF
TRBV18,.,.,TRBJ1-4,TGTGCCAGCTCGGGGGGCCAACAGTCAACTAATGAAAAACTGTTTTTT,CASSGGQQSTNEKLFF